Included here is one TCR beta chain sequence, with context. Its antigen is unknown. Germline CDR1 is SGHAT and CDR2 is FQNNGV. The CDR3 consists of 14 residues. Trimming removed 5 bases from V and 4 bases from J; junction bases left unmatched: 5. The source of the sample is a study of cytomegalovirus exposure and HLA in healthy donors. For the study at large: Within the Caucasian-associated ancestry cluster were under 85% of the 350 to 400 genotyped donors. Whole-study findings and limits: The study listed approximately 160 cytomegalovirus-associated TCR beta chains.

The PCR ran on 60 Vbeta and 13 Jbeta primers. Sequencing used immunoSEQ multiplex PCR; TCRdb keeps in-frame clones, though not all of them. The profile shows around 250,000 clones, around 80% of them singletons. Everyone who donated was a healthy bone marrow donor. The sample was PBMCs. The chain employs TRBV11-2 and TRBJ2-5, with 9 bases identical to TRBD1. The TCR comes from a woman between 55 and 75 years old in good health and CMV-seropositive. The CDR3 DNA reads TGTGCCAGCAGCCAAGACAGGGGGTTAGAGACCCAGTACTTC. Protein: CASSQDRGLETQYF.